This entry concerns a single TCR beta chain. CDR3 length: 13 amino acids. V lost 6 bases and J lost 4, with 10 bases in between. This specimen comes from a study of blood T cell repertoires in COVID-19. Across the study: Specimens from acute and convalescent COVID-19 originated in the United States, Italy and Spain. T cells, B-cell-depleted T cells, or PBMCs provided the cDNA or gDNA that served as material.

In the study's own analysis: Scientists estimated how many nucleated cells there were by amplifying reference gene primers. TCRdb's copy holds only in-frame clones and misses some; the assay was immunoSEQ multiplex PCR. V and J calls and clone size come straight from that table; D and trimming were deduced from the DNA. This table holds 300,000 to 400,000 clones, about 86% found once. V is TRBV12-3 or TRBV12-4 and J is TRBJ1-3, with a weak D call TRBD1 (5 bases). Sample: peripheral blood. The sequence was collected from a woman in her sixties with COVID-19, enrolled during active disease. The CDR3 region has the DNA TGTGCCAGCAGGGCCTCAGGGGGAAACACCATATATTTT. This gives the protein CASRASGGNTIYF.